This T cell receptor (beta chain) was observed in a study of siplizumab effects on memory and regulatory T cells. Germline V gene data show CDR1 as SNHLY and CDR2 as FYNNEI. V was shortened by 3 bases and J by 1 base, with 13 bases between the two germline ends. The CDR3 covers 16 residues. Here immunoSEQ multiplex PCR was the method, and the copy in TCRdb shows in-frame clones only, minus some. The profile shows approximately 120,000 clones, 85% to 95% of them singletons. The receptor was derived from a human donor in good health. This rearrangement joins TRBV2 to TRBJ1-3; TRBD1 might be the D (6 bases). The material sequenced was non-Treg CD4+ T cells sorted from blood. The CDR3 DNA is TGTGCCAGCAGTGAGCTTCACAGGGTATCTGGAAACACCATATATTTT. Protein sequence: CASSELHRVSGNTIYF.